The 21 T cell receptor beta chains presented below share a single source sample, sequenced in a study of T cells in women clearing cervical HPV infection. Using immunoSEQ multiplex PCR, the repertoire was profiled, and TCRdb retains in-frame clones only, with some absent. Found here are 20,000 to 25,000 clones; the top ten clones hold over 7.5%. The sequenced material came from blood buffy coat. These receptor sequences come from a woman aged 18 to 69 with a cervical HPV16 infection that either progressed to CIN3+ or cleared (not recorded which).

The CDR3 region is CSARDTALGTEAFF. Partial CDR3 DNA: TGCAGTGCTAGAGATACCGCCCTCGGGACTGAA. The chain couples TRBV20-1 to TRBJ1-1; D remains unclear. The read comes to an end 3 residues before the CDR3 does, leaving the germline J gene to fill in the end. Between the trimmed V and J ends, which lost 0 bases and 5 bases, there was a span of 13 bases. Germline assignment: CDR1 DFQATT and CDR2 SNEGSKA (reference sequence). CDR3 size: 14 residues.

Of note for this clone: The sequence runs out 3 residues before the end of the CDR3; the remainder is reconstructed from the germline J gene. The V call is TRBV5-1, the J call TRBJ2-1, with TRBD1 matching 9 bases. The J segment lost 8 bases and the V segment lost 4 bases, leaving 10 bases of the junction unmatched. The CDR3 loop spans 15 amino acids. Germline CDR1 SGHRS, CDR2 YFSETQ. CDR3 sequence reads: CASSGMGQGWDEQFF. The DNA read from the CDR3 is TGCGCCAGCAGCGGGATGGGACAGGGATGGGATGAG. Full variable domain (outside the CDR3, taken from reference TRBV5-1 and TRBJ2-1): KAGVTQTPRYLIKTRGQQVTLSCSPISGHRSVSWYQQTPGQGLQFLFEYFSETQRNKGNFPGRFSGRQFSNSRSEMNVSTLELGDSALYLCASSGMGQGWDEQFFGPGTRLTVL.

To note about this clone: The missing CDR3 end, 3 residues past where the read stops, is filled in from the germline J gene. The chain uses TRBV29-1 and TRBJ1-5; no firm D call. V lost 0 bases and J lost 6, with 9 bases in between. This CDR3 comprises 13 residues. Germline V gene lookup returns CDR1 SQVTM and CDR2 ANQGSEA. The CDR3 sequence is CSVEDRAGQPQHF. The CDR3 DNA, read in part, is TGCAGCGTTGAAGATAGGGCGGGTCAGCCC.

Worth noting for this clone: The junction and the germline gene differ at one end; a read error may be behind it. The read ends 3 residues early relative to the CDR3; the germline J gene fills the gap. Additional DNA sequences in this sample encode the identical CDR3. The rearrangement joins TRBV2 to TRBJ1-3; D is unresolved. The CDR3 consists of 14 residues. Germline loops: CDR1 SNHLY, CDR2 FYNNEI. Here the CDR3 reads CASTPRRSGNTIYF. Incomplete CDR3 DNA: TGTGCTAGCACTCCCCGTAGATCTGGAAACACC.

As regards this clone: The read finishes 3 residues shy of the CDR3 end, and the germline J gene is used to complete it. The chain links TRBV5-6 to TRBJ2-7; a possible D gene is TRBD2 (6 bases). This CDR3 region has 12 residues. Germline CDR1 SGHDT, CDR2 YYEEEE. Trimming pared 1 base from V and 6 bases from J, leaving 8 bases between. The CDR3 spells CASSLISGEQYF. The sequenced CDR3 bases are TGTGCCAGCAGCTTGATTAGCGGCGAG.

Concerning this clone: The CDR3 extends 3 residues past the end of the read, so its final part is completed from the germline J gene. The V gene is TRBV30, the J gene TRBJ2-5; the match to TRBD2 covers 10 bases. Germline V gives CDR1 GTSNPN, CDR2 SVGIG (reference sequence). This CDR3 is built from 13 residues. V trimming: 5 bases; J trimming: 5 bases; junction bases outside the gene matches: 5. The DNA read from the CDR3 is TGTGCCTGGGCTCTAGCGGGAGAGGAGACC. Its protein is CAWALAGEET. From start to end, the CDR3 is CAWALAGEETQYF.

This clone counts as medium-sized by frequency. Read sequence stops 3 residues before the CDR3 end, and the germline J gene provides the missing end. The chain is built from TRBV7-6 and TRBJ2-3; D gene ambiguous. The germline V and J ends were trimmed by 2 bases and 4 bases, with 10 bases remaining between them. This CDR3 region has 14 residues. CDR1 SGHVS and CDR2 FNYEAQ come from the germline V gene. Here the CDR3 reads CASSLLPRADTQYF. Partial CDR3 DNA: TGTGCCAGCAGCTTACTCCCTCGGGCAGATACG.

Of note for this clone: The CDR3 end is not reached by the read, which stops 3 residues before it; the germline J gene fills it in. This chain joins TRBV5-4 and TRBJ1-1; the D is unclear. The CDR3 is made up of 14 amino acids. Looked up from germline, CDR1 is SGHNT and CDR2 is YYREEE (reference sequence). With 2 bases removed from V and 5 bases from J, the gap between germline ends came to 13 bases. Incomplete CDR3 DNA: TGTGCCAGCAGCTTCCAATCTAGGAGTACTGAA. This translates into CASSFQSRSTE. The whole CDR3 region reads CASSFQSRSTEAFF.

Regarding this clone: The observed sequence ends 3 residues before the CDR3 terminus, with the missing tail filled in from the germline J gene. The V and J genes are TRBV7-8 and TRBJ1-1; 8 bases agree with TRBD1. Unmatched junction bases numbered 16, after V lost 5 bases and J lost 2 bases. The CDR3 is 18 amino acids. The germline gives CDR1 SGHVS, CDR2 FQNEAQ. The CDR3 loop reads CASSLRSQGATQNTEAFF. The DNA read from the CDR3 is TGTGCCAGCAGCCTGCGAAGCCAGGGGGCTACACAAAACACTGAA.

To note about this clone: The missing CDR3 end, 3 residues past where the read stops, is filled in from the germline J gene. The rearrangement joins TRBV4-1 to TRBJ2-5; TRBD2 aligns across 12 bases. The V gene's germline CDR1 is MGHRA and CDR2 YSYEKL. The length of the CDR3 is 14 residues. The V gene end was trimmed by 4 bases and the J gene end by 5 bases; junction bases not matched to a gene: 2. CDR3 loop: CASSPSGRAETQYF. CDR3 DNA (partial): TGCGCCAGCAGCCCTAGCGGGAGGGCCGAGACC.

Points on this clone: The CDR3 end lies 3 residues beyond the end of the read and is filled in from the germline J gene. The J gene is TRBJ2-7, the V gene TRBV5-1; D is uncertain. V was trimmed by 1 base and J by 0 bases, leaving 14 bases between them. The CDR3 spans 16 residues. The V gene's germline CDR1 is SGHRS and CDR2 YFSETQ. The DNA read from the CDR3 is TGCGCCAGCAGCTTGAGTTTCGAGCGTTTCTCCTACGAG. Translated, it gives CASSLSFERFSYE. The whole CDR3 protein is CASSLSFERFSYEQYF.

The DNA read from the CDR3 is TGTGCCTGGGATCTGAGCGGTTACAATGAG. Encoded protein: CAWDLSGYNE. The whole CDR3 protein is CAWDLSGYNEQFF. The chain uses TRBV30 and TRBJ2-1; D possibly corresponds to TRBD2 (5 bases). The read comes to an end 3 residues before the CDR3 does, leaving the germline J gene to fill in the end. The V and J ends lost 5 bases and 4 bases respectively, with 12 bases between them. CDR1 and CDR2 (germline): GTSNPN, SVGIG (reference sequence). This CDR3 contains 13 residues.

Points on this clone: The CDR3 end lies 3 residues beyond the end of the read and is filled in from the germline J gene. This chain uses TRBV5-1 with TRBJ1-3; 9 bases are a match to TRBD1. V was clipped by 0 bases and J by 8 bases; unmatched bases: 3. The germline gives CDR1 SGHRS, CDR2 YFSETQ. The CDR3 runs to 14 residues. The covered CDR3 bases are TGCGCCAGCAGCTTGGTGGGACAGGGAGACACC. This sequence encodes CASSLVGQGDT. The CDR3 in full is CASSLVGQGDTIYF.

Comment on this clone: The CDR3 goes on 3 residues after the read ends, and that part is filled in from the germline J gene. J is TRBJ1-2 and V is TRBV7-2; D perhaps matches TRBD1 (6 bases). The germline V gene encodes CDR1 SGHTA and CDR2 FQGNSA. The CDR3 is 15 residues long. V lost 4 bases to trimming and J lost 4 bases, with 16 bases between them. The covered CDR3 bases are TGTGCCAGCAGCTCCGTGGTGTCAGGGGCCTATGGC. As protein: CASSSVVSGAYG. The full CDR3 sequence reads CASSSVVSGAYGYTF. The variable domain in full, completed from reference TRBV7-2 and TRBJ1-2, reads GAGVSQSPSNKVTEKGKDVELRCDPISGHTALYWYRQSLGQGLEFLIYFQGNSAPDKSGLPSDRFSAERTGGSVSTLTIQRTQQEDSAVYLCASSSVVSGAYGYTFGSGTRLTVV.

Comment on this clone: One end of the junction does not line up with germline, which may come from a read error. The read comes to an end 3 residues before the CDR3 does, leaving the germline J gene to fill in the end. Distinct nucleotide sequences in the sample also encode this CDR3. The J gene is TRBJ2-1, the V gene TRBV5-1; TRBD2 aligns across 12 bases. Looked up from germline, CDR1 is SGHRS and CDR2 is YFSETQ. This CDR3 region has 17 residues. The sequenced CDR3 bases are TGCGCTAGCAGCTTGAGCACTAGCGGGAGGATCTACAATGAG. Its protein is CASSLSTSGRIYNE. The complete CDR3 reads CASSLSTSGRIYNEQFF. The variable domain in full, completed from reference TRBV5-1 and TRBJ2-1, reads KAGVTQTPRYLIKTRGQQVTLSCSPISGHRSVSWYQQTPGQGLQFLFEYFSETQRNKGNFPGRFSGRQFSNSRSEMNVSTLELGDSALYLCASSLSTSGRIYNEQFFGPGTRLTVL.

Regarding this clone: The CDR3 end falls 3 residues outside the read, so it is completed with the germline J gene. The chain carries TRBV20-1 and TRBJ2-3, with 11 bases matching TRBD2. With 3 bases clipped from V and 1 base from J, the junction kept 6 bases outside the gene matches. CDR1 and CDR2 (germline): DFQATT, SNEGSKA (reference sequence). This CDR3 contains 16 residues. The covered CDR3 bases are TGCAGTGCTAGTGGTAGCGGGGGGGGTCGCACAGATACG. Its protein product is CSASGSGGGRTDT. From start to end, the CDR3 is CSASGSGGGRTDTQYF.

Worth noting for this clone: The read comes to an end 3 residues before the CDR3 does, leaving the germline J gene to fill in the end. V is TRBV2 and J is TRBJ2-7, with D maybe TRBD1 (7 bases). The CDR3 spans 14 residues. The germline V gene has CDR1 SNHLY and CDR2 FYNNEI. V was cut by 6 bases and J by 1 base, with 13 bases left in between. CDR3: CASSNRGGSYEQYF. The part of the CDR3 DNA that was read is TGTGCCAGCAGCAACAGGGGAGGTTCCTACGAG.

Details on this clone: The sequenced fragment ends 3 residues before the CDR3 boundary, so the rest is inferred from the germline J gene. This chain connects TRBV20-1 to TRBJ1-2, with 8 bases that match TRBD1. CDR1 is DFQATT and CDR2 is SNEGSKA in the germline V gene (reference sequence). The CDR3 length is 14 residues. J gave up 5 bases and V 5 bases, and 10 bases lay outside the gene matches. The sequenced CDR3 bases are TGCAGTGCTCGTCAGGGGGCGAGAGAGTATGGC. It encodes CSARQGAREYG. The whole CDR3 protein reads CSARQGAREYGYTF.

With regard to this clone: The read halts 3 residues ahead of the CDR3 end, with the missing end drawn from the germline J gene. The chain links TRBV5-1 to TRBJ1-2, with D possibly being TRBD1 (6 bases). The V end lost 4 bases, the J end lost 2 bases, and 18 bases lay between the germline ends. The CDR3 runs 16 residues. Per the germline V gene, CDR1 is SGHRS and CDR2 is YFSETQ. The CDR3 loop reads CASSPEGGNYNYGYTF. The sequenced part of the CDR3 DNA is TGCGCCAGCAGCCCCGAGGGGGGGAACTACAACTATGGC. The variable domain in full, with the rest retrieved from reference TRBV5-1 and TRBJ1-2, is KAGVTQTPRYLIKTRGQQVTLSCSPISGHRSVSWYQQTPGQGLQFLFEYFSETQRNKGNFPGRFSGRQFSNSRSEMNVSTLELGDSALYLCASSPEGGNYNYGYTFGSGTRLTVV.

Turning to this clone: The read gets to within 3 residues of the CDR3 end, and the germline J gene fills in the rest. The rearrangement links TRBV20-1 to TRBJ2-5; D remains ambiguous. Germline V CDR1 and CDR2: DFQATT, SNEGSKA (reference sequence). The V and J ends lost 3 bases and 0 bases respectively, with 5 bases between them. CDR3 length: 12 amino acids. CDR3 loop: CSARSDQETQYF. CDR3 bases read: TGCAGTGCTAGGTCAGACCAAGAGACC.

Concerning this clone itself: The read comes to an end 3 residues before the CDR3 does, leaving the germline J gene to fill in the end. J is TRBJ2-1 and V is TRBV6-4, with TRBD2 matching over 11 bases. Germline values: CDR1 MRHNA, CDR2 SNTAGT. The CDR3 has 15 amino acids. V lost 5 bases and J lost 8; bases outside the gene matches: 8. Partial CDR3 DNA: TGTGCCAGCAGTCCTATAGCGGGGGGGCTCTATGAG. As protein: CASSPIAGGLYE. The CDR3 as a whole reads CASSPIAGGLYEQFF.